Shown below are 6 T cell receptor beta chains from a single sample sequenced in a study of blood T cell repertoires in COVID-19 (dated by TCRdb to about 2020). Library preparation was by the immunoSEQ multiplex PCR assay. Held by TCRdb, this immuneACCESS table contains in-frame sequences only and omits some clones. Under half of the omission traces to an unresolved V gene where checked; the cause of the rest is unknown. The sample table contains about 130,000 clones; only one count was recorded for about 83% of them. Roughly 13% of the sample belongs to the ten largest clones. What was sequenced was peripheral blood. These TCRs come from a human donor in a cohort sampled during active COVID-19.

The genes are TRBV25-1 and TRBJ1-5; D remains ambiguous. The CDR3 runs to 14 residues. Trimming pared 5 bases from V and 3 bases from J, leaving 11 bases between. Germline loops: CDR1 MGHDK, CDR2 SYGVNS. CDR3 in DNA: TGTGCCAGCAGTCTCTACAGTGACAATCAGCCCCAGCATTTT. This sequence encodes CASSLYSDNQPQHF.

The chain recombines TRBV2 with TRBJ2-7; tentatively, D is TRBD2 (6 bases). CDR3 length: 15 residues. V was shortened by 3 bases and J by 7 bases, with 19 bases between the two germline ends. Germline CDR1 reads SNHLY; CDR2 reads FYNNEI. The CDR3 region is CASSENGGGRGEQYF. CDR3 coding DNA: TGTGCCAGCAGTGAGAACGGGGGAGGAAGGGGAGAGCAGTACTTC.

The rearrangement joins TRBV5-1 to TRBJ1-4; D might be TRBD1 (6 bases). Trimming shortened V by 2 bases and J by 7 bases, and 12 bases separated the two germline ends. The CDR3 covers 14 residues. From germline, CDR1 is SGHRS and CDR2 YFSETQ. The CDR3 loop is CASSFRSGVEKLFF. DNA for the CDR3: TGCGCCAGCAGCTTTAGGTCAGGGGTTGAAAAACTGTTTTTT.

The chain uses TRBV7-8 and TRBJ2-7; 8 bases line up with TRBD2. Trimming removed 0 bases from V and 3 bases from J; junction bases left unmatched: 4. In germline, CDR1 is SGHVS, CDR2 FQNEAQ. There are 15 residues in the CDR3. CDR3 nucleotides: TGTGCCAGCAGCTTAGCAGCGGGGGAGCGCTACGAGCAGTACTTC. This sequence encodes CASSLAAGERYEQYF.

V is TRBV7-9 and J is TRBJ2-3; the D gene is possibly TRBD1 (5 bases). The CDR3 loop spans 14 amino acids. Deletions cut 8 bases from V and 3 bases from J, with 15 bases between. Germline V CDR1 and CDR2: SEHNR, FQNEAQ (reference sequence). In DNA, the CDR3 is TGTGCCAGCGATTCGGCAAAGGGGACAGATACGCAGTATTTT. It specifies CASDSAKGTDTQYF. The full variable domain, with the rest looked up from reference TRBV7-9 and TRBJ2-3, is DTGVSQNPRHKITKRGQNVTFRCDPISEHNRLYWYRQTLGQGPEFLTYFQNEAQLEKSRLLSDRFSAERPKGSFSTLEIQRTEQGDSAMYLCASDSAKGTDTQYFGPGTRLTVL.

The chain uses TRBV6-2 or TRBV6-3 and TRBJ2-5; unclear D gene. CDR1 is MNHEY and CDR2 is SVGEGT in the germline V gene. CDR3 size: 11 residues. V lost 2 bases and J lost 4, with 2 bases in between. The CDR3 DNA sequence: TGTGCCAGCAGTTACCGAGAGACCCAGTACTTC. Translating gives CASSYRETQYF.